The clone carrying this T cell receptor beta chain was counted at least ten times. The target antigen is unknown. The source of the sample is a study of blood T cells in healthy people across ages. Total RNA amounts of at least 6 micrograms were extracted per sample. V lost 5 bases and J lost 5, with 6 bases in between. The CDR3 contains 11 residues. Study conclusions and caveats: Per-million-T-cell TCR beta diversity fell roughly linearly with age. Diversity of TCR beta correlated strongly with naive T cell percentage. From one million sequenced T cells, diversity estimates were lower bounds.

It was with a sample-barcoded 5' primer and a J-beta primer mix that a second PCR of about 7 to 12 cycles was run. One entry per CDR3 protein, called by TCRdb with MiXCR from the 5' RACE reads. The sample yields 450,000 to 700,000 distinct CDR3 sequences, approximately 27% seen once. Source material: blood. The source is a woman between 65 and 79 years old in good health. This chain joins TRBV12-3 or TRBV12-4 and TRBJ2-5; D remains unclear. Written as DNA, the CDR3 is TGTGCCAGCAGTGCATTGGAGACCCAGTACTTC. Encoded protein: CASSALETQYF.